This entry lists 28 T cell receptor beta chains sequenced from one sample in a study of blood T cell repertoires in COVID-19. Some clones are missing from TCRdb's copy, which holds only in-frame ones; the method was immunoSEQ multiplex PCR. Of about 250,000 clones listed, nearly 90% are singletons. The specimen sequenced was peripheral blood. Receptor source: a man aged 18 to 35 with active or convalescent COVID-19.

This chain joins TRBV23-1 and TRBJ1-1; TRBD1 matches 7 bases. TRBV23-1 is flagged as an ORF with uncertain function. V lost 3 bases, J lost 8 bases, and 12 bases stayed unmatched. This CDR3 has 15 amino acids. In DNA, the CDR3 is TGCGCCAGCAGTCATAGACAGGGATCTAGGACGGAAGCTTTCTTT. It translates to CASSHRQGSRTEAFF.

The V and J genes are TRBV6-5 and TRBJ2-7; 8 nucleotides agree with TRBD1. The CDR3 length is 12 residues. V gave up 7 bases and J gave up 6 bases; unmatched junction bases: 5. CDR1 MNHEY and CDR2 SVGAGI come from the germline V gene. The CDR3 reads CASTRGRGEQYF. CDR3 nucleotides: TGTGCCAGCACCAGGGGGCGCGGCGAGCAGTACTTC.

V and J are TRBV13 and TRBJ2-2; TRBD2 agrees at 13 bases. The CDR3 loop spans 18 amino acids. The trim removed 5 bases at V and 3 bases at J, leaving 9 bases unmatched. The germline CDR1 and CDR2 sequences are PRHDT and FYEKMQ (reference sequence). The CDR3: CASSPPPLAGGDTGELFF. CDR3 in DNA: TGTGCCAGCAGCCCCCCGCCACTAGCGGGGGGGGACACCGGGGAGCTGTTTTTT.

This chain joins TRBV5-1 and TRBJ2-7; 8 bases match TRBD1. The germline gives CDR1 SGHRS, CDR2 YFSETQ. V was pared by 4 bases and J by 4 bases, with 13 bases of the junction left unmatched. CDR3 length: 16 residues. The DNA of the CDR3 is TGCGCCAGCAGCCATCCCGGACAGGGTAGATTTTACGAGCAGTACTTC. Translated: CASSHPGQGRFYEQYF. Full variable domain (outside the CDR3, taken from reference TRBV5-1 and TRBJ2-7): KAGVTQTPRYLIKTRGQQVTLSCSPISGHRSVSWYQQTPGQGLQFLFEYFSETQRNKGNFPGRFSGRQFSNSRSEMNVSTLELGDSALYLCASSHPGQGRFYEQYFGPGTRLTVT.

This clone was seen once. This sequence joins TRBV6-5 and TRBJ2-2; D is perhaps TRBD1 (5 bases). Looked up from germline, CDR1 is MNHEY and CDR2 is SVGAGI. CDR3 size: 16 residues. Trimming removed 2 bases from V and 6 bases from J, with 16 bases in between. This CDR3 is CASSYPKGAVAGELFF. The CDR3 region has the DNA TGTGCCAGCAGTTACCCCAAAGGGGCTGTTGCCGGGGAGCTGTTTTTT.

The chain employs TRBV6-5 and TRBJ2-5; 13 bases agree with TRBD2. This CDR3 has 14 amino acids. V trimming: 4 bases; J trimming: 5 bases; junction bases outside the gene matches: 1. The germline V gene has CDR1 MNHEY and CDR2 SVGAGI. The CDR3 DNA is TGTGCCAGCAGTTGGGGACTAGCGGGGGAGACCCAGTACTTC. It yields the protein CASSWGLAGETQYF.

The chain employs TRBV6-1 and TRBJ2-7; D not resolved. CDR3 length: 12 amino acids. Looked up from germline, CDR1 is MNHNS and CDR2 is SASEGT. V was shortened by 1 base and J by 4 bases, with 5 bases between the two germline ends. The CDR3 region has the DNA TGTGCCAGCAGTGAAGGTAGTTACGAGCAGTACTTC. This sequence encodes CASSEGSYEQYF.

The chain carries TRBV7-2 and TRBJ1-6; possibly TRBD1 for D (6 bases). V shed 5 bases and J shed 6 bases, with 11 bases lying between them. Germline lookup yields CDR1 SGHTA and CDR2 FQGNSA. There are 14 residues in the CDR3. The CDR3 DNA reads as TGTGCCAGCAGCCCCAGGGGCCCTAATTCACCCCTCCACTTT. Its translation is CASSPRGPNSPLHF.

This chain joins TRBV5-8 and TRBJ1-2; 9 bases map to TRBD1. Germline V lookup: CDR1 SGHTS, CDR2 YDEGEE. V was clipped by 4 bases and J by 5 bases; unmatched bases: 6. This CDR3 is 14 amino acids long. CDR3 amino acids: CASSALGTGYGYTF. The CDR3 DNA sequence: TGTGCCAGCAGCGCTTTGGGGACAGGGTATGGCTACACCTTC. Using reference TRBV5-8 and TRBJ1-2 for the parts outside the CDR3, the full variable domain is EAGVTQSPTHLIKTRGQQATLRCSPISGHTSVYWYQQALGLGLQFLLWYDEGEERNRGNFPPRFSGRQFPNYSSELNVNALELEDSALYLCASSALGTGYGYTFGSGTRLTVV.

This chain's CDR3 is CASSLGGEDEKLFF. The CDR3 DNA reads TGTGCCAGCAGTTTAGGAGGGGAGGATGAAAAACTGTTTTTT. This chain connects TRBV28 to TRBJ1-4; TRBD1 might be the D (5 bases). Germline V CDR1 and CDR2: MDHEN, SYDVKM. CDR3 length: 14 residues. V lost 2 bases and J lost 6, with 10 bases in between.

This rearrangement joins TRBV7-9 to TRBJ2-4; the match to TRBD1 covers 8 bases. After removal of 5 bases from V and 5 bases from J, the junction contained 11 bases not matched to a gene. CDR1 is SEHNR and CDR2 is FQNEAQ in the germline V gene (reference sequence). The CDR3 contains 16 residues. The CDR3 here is CASSQTGEGQENIQYF. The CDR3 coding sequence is TGTGCCAGCAGCCAGACAGGGGAAGGTCAGGAAAACATTCAGTACTTC.

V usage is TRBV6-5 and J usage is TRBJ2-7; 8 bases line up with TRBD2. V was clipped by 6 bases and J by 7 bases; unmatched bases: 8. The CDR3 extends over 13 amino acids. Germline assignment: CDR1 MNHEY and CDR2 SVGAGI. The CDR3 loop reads CASRTSGDGEQYF. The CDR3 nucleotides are TGTGCCAGCAGAACTAGCGGAGACGGTGAGCAGTACTTC.

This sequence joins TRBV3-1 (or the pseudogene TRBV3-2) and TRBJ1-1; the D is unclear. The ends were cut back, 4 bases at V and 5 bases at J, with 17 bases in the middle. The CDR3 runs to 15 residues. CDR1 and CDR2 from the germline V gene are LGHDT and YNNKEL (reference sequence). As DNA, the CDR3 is TGTGCCAGCAGCCCACGCGACGGGAGTAGTACTGAAGCTTTCTTT. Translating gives CASSPRDGSSTEAFF.

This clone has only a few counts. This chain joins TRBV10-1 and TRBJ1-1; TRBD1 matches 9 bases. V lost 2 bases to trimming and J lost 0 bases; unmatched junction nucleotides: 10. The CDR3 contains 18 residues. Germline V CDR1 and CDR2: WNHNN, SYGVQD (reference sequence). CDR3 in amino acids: CASSEQTGTGTVNTEAFF. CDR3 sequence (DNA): TGCGCCAGCAGTGAGCAAACCGGGACAGGGACCGTGAACACTGAAGCTTTCTTT.

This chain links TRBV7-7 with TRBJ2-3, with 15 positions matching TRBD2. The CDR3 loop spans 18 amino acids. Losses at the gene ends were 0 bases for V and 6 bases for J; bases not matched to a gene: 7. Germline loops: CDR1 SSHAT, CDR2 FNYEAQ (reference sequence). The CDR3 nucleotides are TGTGCCAGCAGCTTAGCGGGACTAGCGGGGGGCCCAGAGGATACGCAGTATTTT. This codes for CASSLAGLAGGPEDTQYF.

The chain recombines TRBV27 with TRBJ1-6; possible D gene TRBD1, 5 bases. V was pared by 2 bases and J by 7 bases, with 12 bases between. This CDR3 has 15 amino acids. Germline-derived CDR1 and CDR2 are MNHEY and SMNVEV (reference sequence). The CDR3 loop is CASSLGQGYNSPLHF. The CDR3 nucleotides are TGTGCCAGCAGTTTAGGGCAGGGATACAATTCACCCCTCCACTTT.

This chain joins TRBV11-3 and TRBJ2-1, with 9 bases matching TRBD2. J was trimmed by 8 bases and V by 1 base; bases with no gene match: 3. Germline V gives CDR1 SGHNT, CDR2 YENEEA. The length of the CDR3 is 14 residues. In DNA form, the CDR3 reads TGTGCCAGCAGCTTAGGGCGGGAGGGTGATGAGCAGTTCTTC. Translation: CASSLGREGDEQFF. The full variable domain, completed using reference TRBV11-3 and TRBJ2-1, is EAGVVQSPRYKIIEKKQPVAFWCNPISGHNTLYWYLQNLGQGPELLIRYENEEAVDDSQLPKDRFSAERLKGVDSTLKIQPAELGDSAVYLCASSLGREGDEQFFGPGTRLTVL.

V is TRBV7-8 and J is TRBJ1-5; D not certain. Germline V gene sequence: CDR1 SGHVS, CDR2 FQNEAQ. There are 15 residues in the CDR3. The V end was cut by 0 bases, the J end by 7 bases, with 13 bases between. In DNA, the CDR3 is TGTGCCAGCAGCTTAGCGCCGGTCGGCGGACAGCCCCAGCATTTT. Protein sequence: CASSLAPVGGQPQHF.

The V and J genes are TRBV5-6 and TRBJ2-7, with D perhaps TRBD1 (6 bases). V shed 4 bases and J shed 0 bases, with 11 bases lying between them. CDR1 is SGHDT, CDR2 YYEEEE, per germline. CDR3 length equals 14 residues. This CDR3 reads CASSRPTGSYEQYF. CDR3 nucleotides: TGTGCCAGCAGCCGCCCGACAGGCTCCTACGAGCAGTACTTC.

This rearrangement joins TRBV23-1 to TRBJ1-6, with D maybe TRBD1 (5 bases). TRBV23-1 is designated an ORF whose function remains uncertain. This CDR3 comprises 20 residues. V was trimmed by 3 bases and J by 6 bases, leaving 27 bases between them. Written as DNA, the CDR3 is TGCGCCAGCAGTCACTCTGGGGTATTGGGGCCCCCCACCCCTAATTCACCCCTCCACTTT. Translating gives CASSHSGVLGPPTPNSPLHF.

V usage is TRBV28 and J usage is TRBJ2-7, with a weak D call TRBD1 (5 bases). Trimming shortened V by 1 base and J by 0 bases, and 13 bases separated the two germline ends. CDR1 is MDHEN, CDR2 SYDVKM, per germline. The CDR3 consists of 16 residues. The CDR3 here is CASSLSRDSISYEQYF. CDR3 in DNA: TGTGCCAGCAGTTTATCCAGGGATTCGATCTCCTACGAGCAGTACTTC.

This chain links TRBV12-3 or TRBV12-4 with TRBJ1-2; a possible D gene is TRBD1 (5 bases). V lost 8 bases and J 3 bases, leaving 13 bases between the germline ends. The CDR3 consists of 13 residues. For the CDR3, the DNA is TGTGCCAGCTGGGCCAGGGAGGACTATGGCTACACCTTC. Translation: CASWAREDYGYTF.

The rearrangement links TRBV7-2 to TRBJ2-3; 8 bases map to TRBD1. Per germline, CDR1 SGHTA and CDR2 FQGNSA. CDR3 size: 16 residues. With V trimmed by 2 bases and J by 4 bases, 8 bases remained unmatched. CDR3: CASSLRVTGVSDTQYF. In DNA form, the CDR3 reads TGTGCCAGCAGCTTACGAGTGACAGGGGTGTCAGATACGCAGTATTTT.

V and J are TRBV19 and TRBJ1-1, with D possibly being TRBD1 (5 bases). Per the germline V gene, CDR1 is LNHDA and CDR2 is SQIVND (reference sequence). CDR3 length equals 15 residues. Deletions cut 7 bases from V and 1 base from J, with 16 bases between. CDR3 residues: CASTTPGGANTEAFF. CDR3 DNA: TGTGCCAGTACCACCCCGGGAGGGGCGAACACTGAAGCTTTCTTT.

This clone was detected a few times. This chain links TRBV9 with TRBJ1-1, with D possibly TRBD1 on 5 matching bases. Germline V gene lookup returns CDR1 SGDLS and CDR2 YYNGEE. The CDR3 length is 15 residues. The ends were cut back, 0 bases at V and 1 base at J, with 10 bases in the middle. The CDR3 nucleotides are TGTGCCAGCAGCGTAGGCGGGGGTTGGAACACTGAAGCTTTCTTT. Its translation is CASSVGGGWNTEAFF.

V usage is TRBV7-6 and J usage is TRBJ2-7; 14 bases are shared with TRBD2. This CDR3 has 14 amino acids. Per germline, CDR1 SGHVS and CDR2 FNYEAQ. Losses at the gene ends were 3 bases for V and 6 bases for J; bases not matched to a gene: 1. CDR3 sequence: CASSLGLAGAEQYF. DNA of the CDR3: TGTGCCAGCAGCTTGGGACTAGCGGGAGCCGAGCAGTACTTC.

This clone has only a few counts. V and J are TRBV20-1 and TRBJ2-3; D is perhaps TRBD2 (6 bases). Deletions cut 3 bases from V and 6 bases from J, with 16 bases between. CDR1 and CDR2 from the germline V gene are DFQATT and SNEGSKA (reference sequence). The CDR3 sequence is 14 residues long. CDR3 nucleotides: TGCAGTGCTAGTACTGGGACTCCCCGGGATACGCAGTATTTT. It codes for CSASTGTPRDTQYF.

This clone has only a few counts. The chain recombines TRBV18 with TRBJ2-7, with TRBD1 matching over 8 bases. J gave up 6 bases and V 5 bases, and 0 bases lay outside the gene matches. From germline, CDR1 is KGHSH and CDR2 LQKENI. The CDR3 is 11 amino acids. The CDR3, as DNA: TGTGCCAGCTCAGGACAGGGCGAGCAGTACTTC. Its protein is CASSGQGEQYF.